These 28 T cell receptor beta chains were all obtained from the same sample, sequenced in a study of T cells in Graves' hyperthyroidism and ophthalmopathy (dated 2019 in TCRdb). The library was generated by multiplex PCR. Instrument used: Illumina HiSeq 2000. The TCR beta CDR3 regions were amplified from the RNA transcripts. The first round of RT-PCR for the TCR CDR3 was performed with the HTBI primer set and the Qiagen OneStep RT-PCR kit. TCRdb applied fastp at Q25 and MiXCR to the public reads, then kept only in-frame beta chains. CDR3 protein sequences are deduplicated, and each keeps its most common genes and DNA. The sample data list about 590,000 distinct CDR3 sequences, and around 16% of these were observed just once. Clones ranked in the top ten supply 6.5% to 8% of the sample. Sequenced input: blood. The receptors were sampled from a woman aged 25-40 years with Graves' hyperthyroidism.

This chain links TRBV30 with TRBJ1-5; TRBD1 might be the D (5 bases). The V end was cut by 1 base, the J end by 8 bases, with 12 bases between. The CDR3 spans 13 residues. Per germline, CDR1 GTSNPN and CDR2 SVGIG (reference sequence). CDR3 sequence reads: CAWSGQEQEPQHF. In DNA form, the CDR3 reads TGTGCCTGGAGTGGTCAGGAACAGGAGCCCCAGCATTTT.

At least ten counts were recorded for this clonotype. The chain is built from TRBV12-3 or TRBV12-4 and TRBJ2-3, with TRBD1 matching over 8 bases. With V trimmed by 5 bases and J by 8 bases, 6 bases remained unmatched. The length of the CDR3 is 13 residues. The CDR3 loop is CASSPDRERTQYF. The CDR3 DNA follows: TGTGCCAGCAGTCCGGACAGGGAGCGTACGCAGTATTTT.

In the case of this clonotype: A read error is possible here, since a much larger clone lies one base away. The V and J genes are TRBV24-1 and TRBJ2-3; D unclear. This CDR3 is 13 amino acids long. Germline loops: CDR1 KGHDR, CDR2 SFDVKD. The CDR3 bases are TGTGCCGCCAGTGGCCCGAACACAGATACGCAGTATTTT. Translated: CAASGPNTDTQYF.

In its sample, this clonotype was seen many times. The rearrangement links TRBV29-1 to TRBJ2-1; 8 bases fit TRBD2. The V gene end was trimmed by 5 bases and the J gene end by 4 bases; junction bases not matched to a gene: 7. Per the germline V gene, CDR1 is SQVTM and CDR2 is ANQGSEA. This CDR3 region has 14 residues. CDR3 coding DNA: TGCAGCGTTAGACAAGCGGGAGCTTACAATGAGCAGTTCTTC. Its translation: CSVRQAGAYNEQFF.

In regard to this clonotype: Being one base from a much bigger clone, this may be a read error. CDR3 DNA: TGTGCCAGCACGACAGGACCCTGCGAGCAGTACTTC. Amino acids: CASTTGPCEQYF. The chain uses TRBV28 and TRBJ2-7; maybe TRBD1 (6 bases). Trimming removed 7 bases at V and 6 bases at J, with 13 bases between. The CDR3 is 12 amino acids. Germline V lookup: CDR1 MDHEN, CDR2 SYDVKM.

There are many counts of this clonotype. The chain combines TRBV15 with TRBJ2-7; D may be TRBD1 (6 bases). Germline lookup yields CDR1 LNHNV and CDR2 YYDKDF (reference sequence). V shed 4 bases and J shed 3 bases, with 19 bases lying between them. This CDR3 is built from 16 residues. This CDR3 reads CATSINPAGADYEQYF. CDR3 nucleotide sequence: TGTGCCACCAGCATTAATCCGGCAGGGGCGGACTACGAGCAGTACTTC. The whole variable domain, filled in from reference TRBV15 and TRBJ2-7, reads DAMVIQNPRYQVTQFGKPVTLSCSQTLNHNVMYWYQQKSSQAPKLLFHYYDKDFNNEADTPDNFQSRRPNTSFCFLDIRSPGLGDTAMYLCATSINPAGADYEQYFGPGTRLTVT.

Ten or more counts support this clonotype. The rearrangement uses TRBV6-2 or TRBV6-3 and TRBJ2-7; tentative D call: TRBD2 (5 bases). Germline loops: CDR1 MNHEY, CDR2 SVGEGT. The CDR3 sequence is 13 residues long. Trimming removed 8 bases from V and 6 bases from J, with 17 bases in between. In DNA, the CDR3 is TGTGCCAGCGGATATTTAGCGAACGGCGAGCAGTACTTC. Its protein product is CASGYLANGEQYF.

About this clonotype itself: An end of the junction differs from the germline gene, which may be a read error. The gene calls are TRBV5-5 and TRBJ1-5, with TRBD1 as a possible D gene (6 bases). This CDR3 has 14 amino acids. Germline CDR1 is SGHKS and CDR2 is YYEKEE (reference sequence). CDR3 nucleotides: TGTGCCAGCAGATTGGACAGTAGCAATCAGCCCCAGCATTTT. Translation: CASRLDSSNQPQHF.

This clonotype was seen many times. The chain carries TRBV20-1 and TRBJ2-1, with D possibly being TRBD2 (6 bases). V was clipped by 5 bases and J by 0 bases, with 29 bases between them. From germline, CDR1 is DFQATT and CDR2 SNEGSKA (reference sequence). The CDR3 totals 20 residues. The CDR3, as DNA: TGCAGTGCTTATTCGGCTATAGGAAGTGCTAGCGCTAACTCCTACAATGAGCAGTTCTTC. Amino acids: CSAYSAIGSASANSYNEQFF.

A few counts support this clonotype. The V and J genes are TRBV4-1 and TRBJ1-6; a possible D gene is TRBD1 (5 bases). This CDR3 has 15 amino acids. V was cut by 1 base and J by 10 bases, with 14 bases left in between. Germline CDR1 MGHRA, CDR2 YSYEKL. The CDR3 region has the DNA TGCGCCAGCAGCCAAGCAGGGTTTATTTCCTCACCCCTCCACTTT. As protein: CASSQAGFISSPLHF.

The sample holds many counts of this clonotype. The chain couples TRBV28 to TRBJ2-7, with a weak D call TRBD2 (6 bases). CDR3 length: 16 residues. Trimming cost V 6 bases and J 2 bases, with 20 bases left between them. Germline CDR1 MDHEN, CDR2 SYDVKM. The CDR3 DNA sequence: TGTGCCAGCAGCTTGATCAATAGCGGAGGCCCCTACGAGCAGTACTTC. It is translated as CASSLINSGGPYEQYF.

This clonotype was detected many times. The gene calls are TRBV11-1 and TRBJ2-1; either TRBD1 or TRBD2 may fit D (5 bases each). Deletions cut 0 bases from V and 6 bases from J, with 9 bases between. The length of the CDR3 is 14 residues. The germline CDR1 and CDR2 sequences are SGHAT and FQDESV (reference sequence). CDR3 sequence: CASSLAPGSNEQFF. The CDR3 DNA sequence: TGTGCCAGCAGCTTAGCTCCAGGGAGCAATGAGCAGTTCTTC.

At least ten counts were recorded for this clonotype. The rearrangement uses TRBV5-1 and TRBJ1-1, with 9 bases lining up with TRBD1. V lost 0 bases and J lost 1; bases outside the gene matches: 16. CDR1 is SGHRS, CDR2 YFSETQ, per germline. This CDR3 is built from 20 residues. The CDR3 DNA follows: TGCGCCAGCAGCTTGGGGGAATTTGGCGGGACAGGGACCAGGAACACTGAAGCTTTCTTT. Encoded protein: CASSLGEFGGTGTRNTEAFF.

This clonotype showed up just a few times. The junction differs from germline at one of its ends, possibly a read error. V gene TRBV30 combines with J gene TRBJ2-7; TRBD1 or TRBD2 may be the D gene (5 bases each). The CDR3 has 14 amino acids. Germline V CDR1 and CDR2: GTSNPN, SVGIG (reference sequence). The CDR3 DNA follows: TGTGTCTGGAGTGGGGGTGGTAACTCCTACGAGCAGTACTTC. Translating it yields CVWSGGGNSYEQYF. Full variable domain (rest looked up from reference TRBV30 and TRBJ2-7): SQTIHQWPATLVQPVGSPLSLECTVEGTSNPNLYWYRQAAGRGLQLLFYSVGIGQISSEVPQNLSASRPQDRQFILSSKKLLLSDSGFYLCVWSGGGNSYEQYFGPGTRLTVT.

This clonotype was recorded many times. The chain employs TRBV29-1 and TRBJ2-1, with 13 bases matching TRBD2. CDR1 SQVTM and CDR2 ANQGSEA come from the germline V gene. V lost 5 bases and J lost 9; bases outside the gene matches: 4. The CDR3 length is 13 residues. The CDR3 protein is CSVRGLAGFEQFF. Here the CDR3 DNA reads TGCAGCGTTAGGGGACTAGCGGGATTTGAGCAGTTCTTC.

This clonotype was recorded a few times. The chain joins TRBV5-1 to TRBJ1-2; maybe TRBD1 (5 bases). Per the germline V gene, CDR1 is SGHRS and CDR2 is YFSETQ. Trimming cost V 0 bases and J 3 bases, with 15 bases left between them. The CDR3 loop spans 16 amino acids. The CDR3 region is CASSLEGARADYGYTF. Here the CDR3 DNA reads TGCGCCAGCAGCTTGGAAGGGGCCCGGGCAGACTATGGCTACACCTTC. Complete variable domain (other parts from reference TRBV5-1 and TRBJ1-2): KAGVTQTPRYLIKTRGQQVTLSCSPISGHRSVSWYQQTPGQGLQFLFEYFSETQRNKGNFPGRFSGRQFSNSRSEMNVSTLELGDSALYLCASSLEGARADYGYTFGSGTRLTVV.

Many counts were recorded for this clonotype. This chain joins TRBV12-3 or TRBV12-4 and TRBJ2-5; D uncertain. Deletions cut 5 bases from V and 4 bases from J, with 8 bases between. There are 12 residues in the CDR3. CDR3 in DNA: TGTGCCAGCAGTAACCCTAGAGAGACCCAGTACTTC. As protein: CASSNPRETQYF.

This clonotype was recorded at least ten times. The chain combines TRBV11-2 with TRBJ2-7; D tentatively fits TRBD1 or TRBD2 (5 bases each). CDR3 length: 16 residues. Germline assignment: CDR1 SGHAT and CDR2 FQNNGV. Trimming pared 1 base from V and 2 bases from J, leaving 15 bases between. In DNA form, the CDR3 reads TGTGCCAGCAGCTTAGGGGGGACCACGCGGACCTACGAGCAGTACTTC. Protein: CASSLGGTTRTYEQYF. Based on the CDR3 plus reference TRBV11-2 and TRBJ2-7, the full variable domain is EAGVAQSPRYKIIEKRQSVAFWCNPISGHATLYWYQQILGQGPKLLIQFQNNGVVDDSQLPKDRFSAERLKGVDSTLKIQPAKLEDSAVYLCASSLGGTTRTYEQYFGPGTRLTVT.

This clonotype was detected many times. The gene calls are TRBV2 and TRBJ2-1; TRBD2 agrees at 13 bases. V dropped 7 bases and J dropped 2; count of bases not matched to a gene: 11. Germline CDR1 SNHLY, CDR2 FYNNEI. The length of the CDR3 is 18 residues. In DNA form, the CDR3 reads TGTGCCAGCACCGGAGGACTAGCGGGAGAAGGCGCCTACAATGAGCAGTTCTTC. Amino acid sequence: CASTGGLAGEGAYNEQFF.

The chain is built from TRBV7-8 and TRBJ1-4; D ambiguous. Looked up from germline, CDR1 is SGHVS and CDR2 is FQNEAQ. V was clipped by 2 bases and J by 0 bases, with 10 bases between them. CDR3 length equals 16 residues. The CDR3 nucleotides read TGTGCCAGCAGCTTACGCTACCCCACAACTAATGAAAAACTGTTTTTT. Its protein product is CASSLRYPTTNEKLFF.

Turning to this clonotype: This may come from a read error, since a much larger clone is one base off. This chain uses TRBV6-5 with TRBJ1-6; D not resolved. CDR1 and CDR2 (germline): MNHEY, SVGAGI. The CDR3 is 15 residues long. The CDR3, as DNA: TGTGCCAGCAGTTCTCCGGGCCTACCTAATTCACCCCTCGACTTT. Its protein is CASSSPGLPNSPLDF.

This clonotype was observed a few times. The CDR3 protein is CASSYSRLVESTDTQYF. CDR3 bases: TGTGCCAGCAGTTACTCCCGACTAGTTGAGAGCACAGATACGCAGTATTTT. V is TRBV6-5 and J is TRBJ2-3, with D perhaps TRBD2 (6 bases). CDR3 length: 17 residues. Per germline, CDR1 MNHEY and CDR2 SVGAGI. Trimming left V 0 bases short and J 0 bases short, with 13 bases between.

This clonotype was detected many times. CDR3 in amino acids: CASSRDREGTEAFF. CDR3 in DNA: TGCGCCAGCAGCCGGGACAGGGAAGGCACTGAAGCTTTCTTT. This chain uses TRBV5-1 with TRBJ1-1; 9 bases agree with TRBD1. CDR3 size: 14 residues. V was clipped by 4 bases and J by 4 bases; unmatched bases: 5. CDR1 is SGHRS and CDR2 is YFSETQ in the germline V gene.

CDR3 region: CASSPPWALNTEAFF. CDR3 nucleotide sequence: TGTGCCAGCAGCCCACCGTGGGCTTTGAACACTGAAGCTTTCTTT. V is TRBV14 and J is TRBJ1-1; the D is unclear. This CDR3 has 15 amino acids. From germline, CDR1 is SGHDN and CDR2 FVKESK. The ends were cut back, 4 bases at V and 0 bases at J, with 12 bases in the middle.

This clonotype was seen repeatedly, ten times or more. J is TRBJ2-7 and V is TRBV7-2, with TRBD2 identical over 7 bases. The germline gives CDR1 SGHTA, CDR2 FQGNSA. This CDR3 has 14 residues. J lost 3 bases, V lost 8 bases, and 10 bases had no gene match. Written as DNA, the CDR3 is TGTGCCAGCGCGACCGGGACTATGCACTACGAGCAGTACTTC. It is translated as CASATGTMHYEQYF.

The chain combines TRBV6-5 with TRBJ1-1; D call uncertain. Per germline, CDR1 MNHEY and CDR2 SVGAGI. V gave up 0 bases and J gave up 8 bases, with 13 bases separating them. This CDR3 is 14 amino acids long. The chain's CDR3 is CASSYSEGFEEAFF. DNA of the CDR3: TGTGCCAGCAGTTACTCGGAGGGCTTCGAGGAAGCTTTCTTT.

The chain links TRBV3-1 to TRBJ1-4; a weak D match, TRBD1 (5 bases). Trimming took off 4 bases at V and 7 bases at J, with 13 bases between the two ends. This CDR3 is built from 14 residues. Germline CDR1 LGHDT, CDR2 YNNKEL (reference sequence). For the CDR3, the DNA is TGTGCCAGCAGCCCGGGAGGGGCAGGTGAAAAACTGTTTTTT. Its protein product is CASSPGGAGEKLFF.

CDR3 residues: CASTPVGAGNSPLHF. The DNA for the CDR3 is TGTGCCAGCACCCCGGTTGGGGCTGGGAATTCACCCCTCCACTTT. The genes are TRBV6-1 and TRBJ1-6; perhaps TRBD1 as D (5 bases). The germline V gene encodes CDR1 MNHNS and CDR2 SASEGT. The CDR3 consists of 15 residues. V was cut by 7 bases and J by 7 bases, with 17 bases left in between.